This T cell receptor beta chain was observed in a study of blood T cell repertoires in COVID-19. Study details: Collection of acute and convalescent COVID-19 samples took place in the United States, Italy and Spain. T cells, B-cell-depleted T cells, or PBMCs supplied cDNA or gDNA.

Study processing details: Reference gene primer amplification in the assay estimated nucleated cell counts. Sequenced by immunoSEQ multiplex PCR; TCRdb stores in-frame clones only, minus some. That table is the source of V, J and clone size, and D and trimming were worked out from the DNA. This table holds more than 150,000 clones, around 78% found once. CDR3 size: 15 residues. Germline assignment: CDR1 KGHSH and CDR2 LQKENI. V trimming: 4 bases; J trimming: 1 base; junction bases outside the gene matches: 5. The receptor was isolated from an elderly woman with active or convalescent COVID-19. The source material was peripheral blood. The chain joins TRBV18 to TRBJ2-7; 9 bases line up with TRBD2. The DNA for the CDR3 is TGTGCCAGCTCACTCACTAGCGGGTTGTCCTACGAGCAGTACTTC. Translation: CASSLTSGLSYEQYF.